This record covers a single T cell receptor (beta chain). Genomic DNA of unsorted samples came from around 90 million PBMCs. The record originates from a study of shared clonotypes between healthy human individuals. The CDR3 covers 13 residues. V was trimmed by 0 bases and J by 4 bases, leaving 5 bases between them. Germline V gene data show CDR1 as MGHRA and CDR2 as YSYEKL. Running of the assay took place at deep level. The method was immunoSEQ multiplex PCR; TCRdb's version includes in-frame clones alone and lacks a portion of them. The top ten hold roughly 13% of the sample, which has about 490,000 clones, roughly 80% seen once.

The receptor was derived from a woman in her thirties or forties in good health. Some clones in this sample may be carry-over from other donors' samples. This chain uses TRBV4-1 with TRBJ2-3, with D unresolved. The sample taken for sequencing was PBMCs. Here the CDR3 reads CASSQEEADTQYF. For the CDR3, the DNA is TGCGCCAGCAGCCAAGAAGAGGCAGATACGCAGTATTTT.